The subject of this entry is one T cell receptor (beta chain). This entry is derived from a study of T cell changes during pregnancy in multiple sclerosis. The V and J ends lost 5 bases and 2 bases respectively, with 18 bases between them. In germline, CDR1 is LNHNV, CDR2 YYDKDF (reference sequence). There are 16 residues in the CDR3. Sequenced by immunoSEQ multiplex PCR; TCRdb stores in-frame clones only, minus some. Found here are 25,000 to 40,000 clones, 91% of them singletons; the top ten hold about 3.8%. The gene calls are TRBV15 and TRBJ2-5; D is possibly TRBD2 (6 bases). This TCR derives from a female donor in good health, enrolled as a control in a pregnancy study. The sequences come from CD8+ T cells from peripheral blood mononuclear cells, collected in the second trimester of pregnancy. The CDR3, as DNA: TGTGCCACCAGCTCTGTATTAACGGGGGAACAAGAGACCCAGTACTTC. It codes for CATSSVLTGEQETQYF. Using reference TRBV15 and TRBJ2-5 for the parts outside the CDR3, the full variable domain is DAMVIQNPRYQVTQFGKPVTLSCSQTLNHNVMYWYQQKSSQAPKLLFHYYDKDFNNEADTPDNFQSRRPNTSFCFLDIRSPGLGDTAMYLCATSSVLTGEQETQYFGPGTRLLVL.